The 26 T cell receptor beta chains below come from one sample, sequenced in a study of T cells in localized non-small cell lung cancer. The protocol was immunoSEQ multiplex PCR, while the TCRdb copy is restricted to in-frame clones and leaves out a portion. This table has some 22,000 clones, about nine tenths appearing once. This sample comprised PBMCs, obtained before any cancer treatment. Source of these receptors: a man aged 35-69 years with stage II squamous cell lung carcinoma.

This clone was picked up a small number of times. The chain joins TRBV25-1 to TRBJ1-6; D not resolved. Trimming removed 0 bases from V and 7 bases from J, with 4 bases in between. The CDR3 length is 13 residues. Per the germline V gene, CDR1 is MGHDK and CDR2 is SYGVNS. CDR3 DNA: TGTGCCAGCAGTGAATACACCAATTCACCCCTCCACTTT. As protein: CASSEYTNSPLHF. Using reference TRBV25-1 and TRBJ1-6 for the parts outside the CDR3, the full variable domain is EADIYQTPRYLVIGTGKKITLECSQTMGHDKMYWYQQDPGMELHLIHYSYGVNSTEKGDLSSESTVSRIRTEHFPLTLESARPSHTSQYLCASSEYTNSPLHFGNGTRLTVT.

This chain joins TRBV19 and TRBJ2-4; the match to TRBD1 covers 10 bases. CDR1 LNHDA and CDR2 SQIVND come from the germline V gene (reference sequence). V was pared by 5 bases and J by 2 bases, with 12 bases of the junction left unmatched. The length of the CDR3 is 18 residues. CDR3 bases: TGTGCCAGTAGTGACGACAGGGGGCGTTTCGCATCCAAAAACATTCAGTACTTC. Amino acid sequence: CASSDDRGRFASKNIQYF.

The chain uses TRBV19 and TRBJ1-2; the match to TRBD1 covers 7 bases. Germline V gene sequence: CDR1 LNHDA, CDR2 SQIVND (reference sequence). The trim removed 4 bases at V and 5 bases at J, leaving 10 bases unmatched. The CDR3 is 15 amino acids. CDR3 sequence: CASSTLHLTGYGYTF. The CDR3 DNA reads as TGTGCCAGTAGTACCCTGCATCTGACAGGGTATGGCTACACCTTC.

The chain joins TRBV28 to TRBJ2-7, with a possible D match to TRBD1 (6 bases). Germline V gene data show CDR1 as MDHEN and CDR2 as SYDVKM. Trimming removed 8 bases at V and 2 bases at J, with 10 bases between. This CDR3 has 12 amino acids. The CDR3 region is CASGSGAYEQYF. CDR3 nucleotides: TGTGCCAGCGGATCAGGGGCCTACGAGCAGTACTTC.

This clone was seen just once. This sequence joins TRBV7-2 and TRBJ1-5, with 11 bases fitting TRBD1. The V gene's germline CDR1 is SGHTA and CDR2 FQGNSA. This CDR3 spans 15 amino acids. V gave up 1 base and J gave up 5 bases; unmatched junction bases: 1. CDR3 loop: CASSLGTGGDQPQHF. The CDR3 bases are TGTGCCAGCAGCTTAGGGACAGGGGGCGATCAGCCCCAGCATTTT.

The chain combines TRBV9 with TRBJ2-3; TRBD2 matches at 12 bases. J was trimmed by 0 bases and V by 3 bases; bases with no gene match: 2. The germline CDR1 and CDR2 sequences are SGDLS and YYNGEE. This CDR3 region has 16 residues. CDR3 bases: TGTGCCAGCAGCGCTGGACTAGCGGGAAGCACAGATACGCAGTATTTT. Protein sequence: CASSAGLAGSTDTQYF.

The gene calls are TRBV11-2 and TRBJ2-7, with 7 positions matching TRBD2. The CDR3 totals 16 residues. Trimming took 4 bases from V and 2 from J; bases not matched to a gene: 11. Germline CDR1 reads SGHAT; CDR2 reads FQNNGV. As DNA, the CDR3 is TGTGCCAGCAGCTCCACCAAAGGACTAGTCGCCTACGAGCAGTACTTC. This gives the protein CASSSTKGLVAYEQYF.

Only one count was recorded for this clone. The V call is TRBV30, the J call TRBJ1-1, with D possibly being TRBD1 (6 bases). CDR3 size: 13 residues. The V gene lost 0 bases and the J gene lost 3 bases, with 8 bases spanning the gap. Germline CDR1 reads GTSNPN; CDR2 reads SVGIG (reference sequence). In DNA, the CDR3 is TGTGCCTGGAGTGTGGGGGCCGACACTGAAGCTTTCTTT. It is translated as CAWSVGADTEAFF. Full variable domain (missing parts from reference TRBV30 and TRBJ1-1): SQTIHQWPATLVQPVGSPLSLECTVEGTSNPNLYWYRQAAGRGLQLLFYSVGIGQISSEVPQNLSASRPQDRQFILSSKKLLLSDSGFYLCAWSVGADTEAFFGQGTRLTVV.

Concerning this clone: The junction does not match germline at one end; this may be a read error. This chain links TRBV29-1 with TRBJ1-1, with 9 positions matching TRBD1. The CDR3 runs to 14 residues. Germline assignment: CDR1 SQVTM and CDR2 ANQGSEA. The CDR3 protein is CSAETGGASRTFAF. The CDR3 region has the DNA TGCAGCGCTGAAACAGGGGGCGCAAGCCGGACGTTCGCCTTT.

This chain uses TRBV5-5 with TRBJ1-1; D may be TRBD1 (5 bases). The CDR3 covers 16 residues. The V gene's germline CDR1 is SGHKS and CDR2 YYEKEE (reference sequence). The V end lost 5 bases, the J end lost 1 base, and 18 bases lay between the germline ends. The CDR3, as DNA: TGTGCCAGCAGTCCCGGGGACGTCCGATGGAACACTGAAGCTTTCTTT. Amino acids: CASSPGDVRWNTEAFF.

The chain carries TRBV5-4 and TRBJ2-2; 9 bases fit TRBD1. The germline gives CDR1 SGHNT, CDR2 YYREEE (reference sequence). V dropped 0 bases and J dropped 2; count of bases not matched to a gene: 2. The CDR3 is 16 amino acids. CDR3 sequence: CASSLGQGGNTGELFF. For the CDR3, the DNA is TGTGCCAGCAGCTTGGGACAGGGGGGTAACACCGGGGAGCTGTTTTTT.

The J gene is TRBJ2-7, the V gene TRBV21-1. TRBV21-1 is recorded as a pseudogene. The CDR3 runs 12 residues. This CDR3 reads CASKPKDGEQYF. CDR3 DNA: TGTGCCAGCAAACCTAAGGACGGCGAGCAGTACTTC.

The V gene is TRBV4-1, the J gene TRBJ2-7, with 9 bases that match TRBD2. The CDR3 is made up of 19 amino acids. With V trimmed by 1 base and J by 5 bases, 18 bases remained unmatched. Germline CDR1 is MGHRA and CDR2 is YSYEKL. The CDR3 loop is CASSQAQLAGRLGTHEQYF. CDR3 in DNA: TGCGCCAGCAGCCAAGCACAACTAGCGGGTCGGCTGGGGACCCACGAGCAGTACTTC.

The V call is TRBV7-6, the J call TRBJ1-2, with D perhaps TRBD1 (5 bases). Deletions cut 5 bases from V and 5 bases from J, with 15 bases between. From germline, CDR1 is SGHVS and CDR2 FNYEAQ. The length of the CDR3 is 14 residues. The CDR3 loop is CASSPTGGLYGYTF. The CDR3 coding sequence is TGTGCCAGCAGCCCTACCGGGGGATTATATGGCTACACCTTC.

The rearrangement links TRBV2 to TRBJ2-7, with D possibly TRBD1 on 6 matching bases. V lost 9 bases, J lost 4 bases, and 16 bases lay in between. The length of the CDR3 is 13 residues. Germline CDR1 and CDR2: SNHLY and FYNNEI. This CDR3 reads CASHTSQGYEQYF. The CDR3 DNA follows: TGTGCCAGTCACACTTCACAGGGTTACGAGCAGTACTTC. Filled out from reference TRBV2 and TRBJ2-7, the complete variable domain reads EPEVTQTPSHQVTQMGQEVILRCVPISNHLYFYWYRQILGQKVEFLVSFYNNEISEKSEIFDDQFSVERPDGSNFTLKIRSTKLEDSAMYFCASHTSQGYEQYFGPGTRLTVT.

The V call is TRBV7-2, the J call TRBJ2-1, with D maybe TRBD2 (6 bases). CDR3 length: 15 residues. V lost 1 base and J 4 bases, leaving 11 bases between the germline ends. Per the germline V gene, CDR1 is SGHTA and CDR2 is FQGNSA. CDR3 sequence reads: CASSLDGGEYNEQFF. The CDR3 DNA follows: TGTGCCAGCAGCTTAGACGGGGGAGAATACAATGAGCAGTTCTTC.

The CDR3 reads CASSCRIADSGNTIYF. The CDR3 DNA reads as TGTGCCAGCAGCTGCCGAATAGCCGACTCTGGAAACACCATATATTTT. The chain has TRBV7-6 and TRBJ1-3; D not resolved. Germline V gene lookup returns CDR1 SGHVS and CDR2 FNYEAQ. V shed 4 bases and J shed 0 bases, with 13 bases lying between them. The CDR3 length is 16 residues.

J is TRBJ1-5 and V is TRBV19; weak D call: TRBD1 (6 bases). The CDR3 is 15 amino acids. Germline V gene sequence: CDR1 LNHDA, CDR2 SQIVND (reference sequence). Trimming left V 7 bases short and J 5 bases short, with 18 bases between. The CDR3 nucleotides read TGTGCCAGTATGCCTCGTAGCAGGGGCTATCAGCCCCAGCATTTT. Translating gives CASMPRSRGYQPQHF.

This chain links TRBV30 with TRBJ1-5, with a tentative D call TRBD1 (6 bases). Trimming took 3 bases from V and 0 from J, leaving 9 bases between them. Germline V gene data show CDR1 as GTSNPN and CDR2 as SVGIG (reference sequence). The CDR3 consists of 14 residues. The CDR3 loop reads CAWSPRGSNQPQHF. The CDR3 bases are TGTGCCTGGAGCCCCAGGGGTAGCAATCAGCCCCAGCATTTT.

This clone was observed a few times. V and J are TRBV7-9 and TRBJ1-5, with TRBD1 matching 7 bases. Germline V lookup: CDR1 SEHNR, CDR2 FQNEAQ (reference sequence). The V gene end was trimmed by 3 bases and the J gene end by 2 bases; junction bases not matched to a gene: 4. The CDR3 is 15 residues long. This CDR3 reads CASSFKGGGNQPQHF. For the CDR3, the DNA is TGTGCCAGCAGCTTCAAAGGGGGCGGCAATCAGCCCCAGCATTTT.

The V call is TRBV10-3, the J call TRBJ2-7; D assignment may be TRBD1 or TRBD2 (7 bases each). Per germline, CDR1 ENHRY and CDR2 SYGVKD. Trimming shortened V by 0 bases and J by 7 bases, and 19 bases separated the two germline ends. The CDR3 spans 16 residues. CDR3 residues: CAISESIVGTAGEQYF. DNA for the CDR3: TGTGCCATCAGTGAGTCGATCGTTGGGACAGCGGGAGAGCAGTACTTC.

This clone was seen only a few times. V usage is TRBV5-6 and J usage is TRBJ1-2; TRBD1 matches 9 bases. Germline CDR1 is SGHDT and CDR2 is YYEEEE. The V and J ends lost 4 bases and 2 bases, in that order; junction bases with no gene match: 3. This CDR3 has 14 residues. The CDR3 loop reads CASSLGTGNYGYTF. CDR3 bases: TGTGCCAGCAGCCTCGGGACAGGGAACTATGGCTACACCTTC.

The rearrangement links TRBV10-2 to TRBJ1-1; D is perhaps TRBD1 (6 bases). Germline V lookup: CDR1 WSHSY, CDR2 SAAADI. The V and J ends lost 4 bases and 4 bases respectively, with 13 bases between them. The CDR3 consists of 14 residues. CDR3 DNA: TGCGCCAGCAGTGTCGGGGGCTTAAGCACTGAAGCTTTCTTT. The encoded protein is CASSVGGLSTEAFF.

This chain joins TRBV5-1 and TRBJ2-1; D not resolved. V was clipped by 1 base and J by 3 bases, with 5 bases between them. CDR1 SGHRS and CDR2 YFSETQ come from the germline V gene. The CDR3 totals 13 residues. The CDR3 region is CASSLSLYNEQFF. Here the CDR3 DNA reads TGCGCCAGCAGCTTGAGCCTCTACAATGAGCAGTTCTTC.

The V call is TRBV2, the J call TRBJ1-6; D ambiguous. Looked up from germline, CDR1 is SNHLY and CDR2 is FYNNEI. Trimming cost V 4 bases and J 3 bases, with 10 bases left between them. The CDR3 contains 15 residues. The CDR3 nucleotides are TGTGCCAGCAGTGTTTCCGAGTTCTATAATTCACCCCTCCACTTT. This sequence encodes CASSVSEFYNSPLHF.

The chain recombines TRBV13 with TRBJ2-7; 8 bases match TRBD1. CDR3 length: 13 amino acids. J was trimmed by 6 bases and V by 4 bases; bases with no gene match: 5. Germline CDR1 and CDR2: PRHDT and FYEKMQ (reference sequence). The CDR3 DNA sequence: TGTGCCAGCAGCTCAGACAGGGGACGCGAGCAGTACTTC. Its translation is CASSSDRGREQYF.